This is a list of T cell receptor beta chains from one sample in a study of blood T cells in healthy people across ages. A single record per CDR3 protein comes from TCRdb applying MiXCR to the 5' RACE reads. The sample yields around 1.5 million distinct CDR3 sequences, around 39% seen once. The sample consisted of blood. These receptors all stem from a woman aged 18-29 years in good health. CDR3s include the opening cysteine and the closing phenylalanine or tryptophan. Fields, in order: V gene, D gene, J gene, clone size, CDR3 protein, CDR3 DNA. The D gene is left open where the match is weak. A row's size may be missing; if present it is once, few, many or a size class.

TRBV12-3/TRBV12-4	-	TRBJ2-5	many	CASSTGIQETQYF	TGTGCCAGCAGCACAGGGATTCAAGAGACCCAGTACTTC
TRBV20-1	TRBD1	TRBJ2-5	-	CSARDRGFEEQYF	TGCAGTGCAAGGGACAGGGGGTTCGAAGAGCAGTACTTC
TRBV28	-	TRBJ2-4	-	CASSNPRELAKNIQYF	TGTGCCAGCAGTAACCCGAGGGAATTAGCCAAAAACATTCAGTACTTC
TRBV27	-	TRBJ1-3	-	CASSPIGYGNTIYF	TGTGCCAGCAGTCCGATAGGATACGGAAACACCATATATTTT
TRBV28	-	TRBJ1-2	few	CASSSAGGDYGYTF	TGTGCCAGCAGTTCCGCGGGGGGCGACTATGGCTACACCTTC
TRBV6-2/TRBV6-3	TRBD1	TRBJ1-5	few	CASSSGTGVFSNQPQHF	TGTGCCAGCAGTTCCGGGACAGGGGTCTTTAGCAATCAGCCCCAGCATTTT
TRBV27	-	TRBJ1-3	-	CASSIFPASGNTIYF	TGTGCCAGCAGTATTTTCCCGGCATCGGGAAACACCATATATTTT
TRBV9	TRBD1	TRBJ2-1	-	CASSITGGLFLYNEQFF	TGTGCCAGCAGCATTACAGGGGGCCTCTTCTTATACAATGAGCAGTTCTTC
TRBV7-2	TRBD1	TRBJ1-2	-	CASTTGGFGYTF	TGTGCCAGCACCACAGGGGGTTTTGGCTACACCTTC
TRBV12-3/TRBV12-4	TRBD2	TRBJ2-3	few	CASSVGKAGGPDTQYF	TGTGCCAGCAGCGTCGGGAAGGCGGGGGGGCCAGATACGCAGTATTTT
TRBV28	-	TRBJ2-3	-	CASSISEALVLSTDTQYF	TGTGCCAGCAGTATAAGCGAGGCCCTCGTCCTAAGCACAGATACGCAGTATTTT
TRBV28	-	TRBJ2-3	-	CASSAESVSTDTQYF	TGTGCCAGCAGCGCCGAAAGCGTTAGCACAGATACGCAGTATTTT
TRBV11-2	TRBD1	TRBJ1-2	-	CASSAHGTVKGYGYTF	TGTGCCAGCAGCGCTCACGGGACAGTTAAGGGCTATGGCTACACCTTC
TRBV12-3/TRBV12-4	TRBD2	TRBJ2-1	-	CTSSLSNGRNEQFF	TGTACCAGCAGTTTATCAAACGGGAGGAATGAGCAGTTCTTC
TRBV7-6	-	TRBJ1-3	-	CASSPGPGYSGNTIYF	TGTGCCAGCAGCCCCGGTCCGGGGTACTCTGGAAACACCATATATTTT
TRBV6-4	-	TRBJ2-7	few	CASSDSAGSYEQYF	TGTGCCAGCAGTGACTCAGCAGGGTCCTACGAGCAGTACTTC
TRBV29-1	-	TRBJ2-5	-	CSVHLRTDQETQYF	TGCAGCGTCCACCTGCGGACGGATCAAGAGACCCAGTACTTC
TRBV15	-	TRBJ2-5	-	CATSRPFQETQYF	TGTGCCACCAGCCGTCCATTCCAAGAGACCCAGTACTTC
TRBV6-6	-	TRBJ2-7	-	CASSYSFETQEAYEQYF	TGTGCCAGCAGTTACTCGTTTGAGACTCAAGAAGCCTACGAGCAGTACTTC
TRBV28	-	TRBJ1-4	-	CASSPPAGVQDEKLFF	TGTGCCAGCAGCCCCCCGGCGGGGGTACAGGATGAAAAACTGTTTTTT
TRBV27	TRBD2	TRBJ2-7	-	CASSLTSGLGEQYF	TGTGCCAGCAGTTTGACTAGCGGGTTGGGGGAGCAGTACTTC
TRBV3-1	TRBD2	TRBJ2-7	-	CASRGGTTYNEQYF	TGTGCCAGCAGGGGGGGGACGACCTACAATGAGCAGTACTTC
TRBV5-1	TRBD1	TRBJ2-1	-	CASSLPRQGKGYNEQFF	TGCGCCAGCAGCTTGCCGAGACAGGGAAAGGGGTACAATGAGCAGTTCTTC
TRBV20-1	TRBD1	TRBJ1-2	-	CSADRDGYTF	TGCAGTGCAGACAGGGATGGCTACACCTTC
TRBV7-8	-	TRBJ2-3	-	CASSLVQGRGTDTQYF	TGTGCCAGCAGCTTAGTCCAGGGCCGCGGCACAGATACGCAGTATTTT
TRBV10-3	-	TRBJ1-1	-	CAISEGPLAFF	TGTGCCATCAGTGAAGGCCCCCTCGCTTTCTTT
TRBV12-3/TRBV12-4	-	TRBJ1-5	few	CASSRQSNQPQHF	TGTGCCAGCAGCAGACAGAGCAATCAGCCCCAGCATTTT
TRBV6-5	-	TRBJ2-7	-	CASSPGPWEAYEQYF	TGTGCCAGCAGCCCGGGGCCTTGGGAGGCCTACGAGCAGTACTTC
TRBV12-3/TRBV12-4	-	TRBJ2-7	few	CASSGTGTRRYEQYF	TGTGCCAGCAGCGGTACCGGGACTCGGCGGTACGAGCAGTACTTC
TRBV4-2	TRBD1	TRBJ1-1	-	CASSQEPGQGNTEAFF	TGTGCCAGCAGCCAAGAGCCGGGACAGGGGAACACTGAAGCTTTCTTT
TRBV7-9	-	TRBJ2-5	few	CAIGHGGPGREQYF	TGTGCCATCGGCCACGGGGGGCCAGGTCGGGAGCAGTACTTC
TRBV29-1	-	TRBJ2-3	-	CSVRVGVTDTQYF	TGCAGCGTCCGAGTGGGTGTCACAGATACGCAGTATTTT
TRBV4-1	-	TRBJ2-1	-	CASSQEELGTLGNEQFF	TGCGCCAGCAGCCAAGAAGAGTTGGGCACCCTGGGAAATGAGCAGTTCTTC
TRBV13	-	TRBJ2-7	few	CASSSQGHAYEQYF	TGTGCCAGCAGCTCACAGGGCCACGCCTACGAGCAGTACTTC
TRBV7-6	-	TRBJ2-5	once	CASSYTRGEGREQYF	TGTGCCAGCAGCTATACAAGGGGTGAAGGGCGTGAGCAGTACTTC
TRBV27	-	TRBJ2-5	-	CASSRNPEGGFYNEQYF	TGTGCCAGCAGTCGGAACCCAGAGGGTGGGTTCTACAATGAGCAGTACTTC
TRBV7-2	-	TRBJ2-5	few	CASSLPQTSETQYF	TGTGCCAGCAGCTTACCCCAGACGTCCGAGACCCAGTACTTC
TRBV7-2	-	TRBJ1-4	few	CASSPQGSTNEKLFF	TGTGCCAGCAGCCCTCAGGGGTCAACTAATGAAAAACTGTTTTTT
TRBV20-1	TRBD1	TRBJ2-7	-	CSAPQAGQGPSYEQYF	TGCAGTGCTCCGCAGGCGGGACAGGGTCCCTCCTACGAGCAGTACTTC
TRBV9	TRBD1	TRBJ1-1	-	CASSPSGGRGTEAFF	TGTGCCAGCAGCCCCTCAGGGGGCCGGGGCACTGAAGCTTTCTTT
TRBV3-1	-	TRBJ2-1	few	CASRQAVEQFF	TGTGCCAGCAGGCAAGCCGTTGAGCAGTTCTTC
TRBV7-3	-	TRBJ2-3	-	CASSLKGGDPSTDTQYF	TGTGCCAGCAGCTTAAAGGGCGGGGATCCTAGCACAGATACGCAGTATTTT
TRBV27	-	TRBJ2-2	-	CASSVSFNTGELFF	TGTGCCAGCAGTGTATCGTTCAACACCGGGGAGCTGTTTTTT
TRBV28	TRBD1	TRBJ1-4	-	CASNRDRVPNEKLFF	TGTGCCAGCAACAGGGACAGGGTACCTAATGAAAAACTGTTTTTT
TRBV12-3/TRBV12-4	TRBD1	TRBJ2-1	-	CASSPLDRGLRMSSYNEQFF	TGTGCCAGCAGTCCCCTGGACAGGGGGCTGCGAATGAGCTCCTACAATGAGCAGTTCTTC
TRBV28	-	TRBJ2-5	-	CASNIRVGTKEQYF	TGTGCCAGCAATATCAGGGTGGGTACTAAGGAGCAGTACTTC
TRBV25-1	-	TRBJ1-6	-	CASSEYFVGNYNSPLHF	TGTGCCAGCAGTGAATATTTTGTAGGCAACTATAATTCACCCCTCCACTTT
TRBV20-1	-	TRBJ2-7	-	CSARELFGGEQYF	TGCAGTGCTAGAGAGCTCTTCGGGGGCGAGCAGTACTTC
TRBV11-2	-	TRBJ2-7	-	CASSLLPGRPYEQYF	TGTGCCAGCAGCTTATTACCGGGACGCCCCTACGAGCAGTACTTC
TRBV7-2	-	TRBJ2-5	-	CASSLAYRSEKYF	TGTGCCAGCAGCTTAGCTTATCGGTCAGAGAAGTACTTC